The present T cell receptor beta chain was sequenced within a study of T cell responses to AZD1222 COVID-19 vaccine. On the study more broadly: Analysis merged second doses at about 4 or about 12 weeks. The study's findings and limits: Vaccine-associated CD4 TCRs ranged over spike, dominating at 160-218 and 743-854. Researchers took repertoire samples only after the peak T cell response had come. Variant regions that are unmutated are reportedly the target of nearly half of spike-specific TCRs.

In regard to this clone: What it binds is not known.

Profiled with immunoSEQ multiplex PCR; TCRdb holds only in-frame clones, not every one. Of around 70,000 clones in the sample, 85% are singletons; the top ten hold roughly 22%. V shed 7 bases and J shed 1 base, with 10 bases lying between them. The CDR3 is 14 amino acids. The germline V gene encodes CDR1 SNHLY and CDR2 FYNNEI. The sequence derives from an adult in good health. Here the sequenced sample was peripheral blood, taken on day 0 of AZD1222 vaccination. The V call is TRBV2, the J call TRBJ2-2, with a tentative D call TRBD2 (6 bases). The CDR3 sequence: CASTGTENTGELFF. The CDR3 nucleotides read TGTGCCAGCACAGGGACTGAGAACACCGGGGAGCTGTTTTTT.